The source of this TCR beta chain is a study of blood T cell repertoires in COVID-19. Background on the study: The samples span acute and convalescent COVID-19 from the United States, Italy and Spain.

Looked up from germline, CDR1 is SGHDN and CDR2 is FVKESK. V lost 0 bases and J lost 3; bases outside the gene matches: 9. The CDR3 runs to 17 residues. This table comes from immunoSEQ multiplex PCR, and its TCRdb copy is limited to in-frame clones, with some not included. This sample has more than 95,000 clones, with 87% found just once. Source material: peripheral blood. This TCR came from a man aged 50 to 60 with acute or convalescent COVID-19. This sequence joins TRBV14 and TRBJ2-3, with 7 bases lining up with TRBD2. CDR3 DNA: TGTGCCAGCAGCCAAGAATGGCGGGAGCTGTATACAGATACGCAGTATTTT. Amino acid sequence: CASSQEWRELYTDTQYF.